Each of the 17 T cell receptor beta chains below was sequenced from the same sample in a study of cytomegalovirus exposure and HLA in healthy donors. Researchers ran the PCR with 60 Vbeta and 13 Jbeta primers. Clones were sequenced by immunoSEQ multiplex PCR, and TCRdb holds only the in-frame ones, with some missing. This sample has 90,000 to 120,000 clones; around 69% occur once, and the top ten carry approximately 2.2%. Sequenced: PBMCs. Every receptor here comes from a man aged 18-30 years in good health and CMV-seronegative.

The chain carries TRBV19 and TRBJ1-4, with D maybe TRBD1 (5 bases). Germline V gene data show CDR1 as LNHDA and CDR2 as SQIVND (reference sequence). The CDR3 length is 14 residues. Trimming took 6 bases from V and 7 from J, leaving 15 bases between them. The CDR3 DNA sequence: TGTGCCAGTAGGACTGGAGGGGACGCTGAAAAACTGTTTTTT. Translated: CASRTGGDAEKLFF. The entire variable domain, with the rest obtained from reference TRBV19 and TRBJ1-4, is as follows: DGGITQSPKYLFRKEGQNVTLSCEQNLNHDAMYWYRQDPGQGLRLIYYSQIVNDFQKGDIAEGYSVSREKKESFPLTVTSAQKNPTAFYLCASRTGGDAEKLFFGSGTQLSVL.

The table lists this clone with a few counts. V is TRBV19 and J is TRBJ2-1; 10 positions match TRBD2. In germline, CDR1 is LNHDA, CDR2 SQIVND (reference sequence). Unmatched junction bases numbered 6, after V lost 7 bases and J lost 0 bases. The CDR3 is made up of 16 amino acids. The CDR3 protein is CASTPSGGSSYNEQFF. CDR3 DNA: TGTGCCAGTACCCCTAGCGGGGGCAGCTCCTACAATGAGCAGTTCTTC.

V usage is TRBV7-2 and J usage is TRBJ2-1, with D maybe TRBD1 (6 bases). V dropped 8 bases and J dropped 6 bases, with 11 bases sitting between them. The CDR3 has 12 residues. The germline CDR1 and CDR2 sequences are SGHTA and FQGNSA. The CDR3 bases are TGTGCCAGCGGGGGCCTGGGCAATGAGCAGTTCTTC. Translated, it gives CASGGLGNEQFF.

The J gene is TRBJ1-4, the V gene TRBV7-2; possible D gene TRBD1, 5 bases. Germline CDR1 SGHTA, CDR2 FQGNSA. Trimming took off 6 bases at V and 3 bases at J, with 14 bases between the two ends. This CDR3 has 15 amino acids. CDR3 amino acids: CASSFTQAPNEKLFF. For the CDR3, the DNA is TGTGCCAGCAGTTTCACACAGGCTCCTAATGAAAAACTGTTTTTT.

This clone was counted a single time. V is TRBV5-1 and J is TRBJ1-2, with D possibly TRBD1 on 6 matching bases. Germline V gene data show CDR1 as SGHRS and CDR2 as YFSETQ. The CDR3 is 14 amino acids. The V end lost 2 bases, the J end lost 3 bases, and 11 bases lay between the germline ends. The CDR3 DNA is TGCGCCAGCAGCTTAGGCCAGGGGTACTATGGCTACACCTTC. Amino acids: CASSLGQGYYGYTF. The full variable domain, in which reference TRBV5-1 and TRBJ1-2 provide the parts outside the CDR3, is KAGVTQTPRYLIKTRGQQVTLSCSPISGHRSVSWYQQTPGQGLQFLFEYFSETQRNKGNFPGRFSGRQFSNSRSEMNVSTLELGDSALYLCASSLGQGYYGYTFGSGTRLTVV.

J is TRBJ1-5 and V is TRBV5-6; 7 nucleotides line up with TRBD1. The length of the CDR3 is 12 residues. Germline CDR1 reads SGHDT; CDR2 reads YYEEEE. After removal of 0 bases from V and 10 bases from J, the junction contained 1 base not matched to a gene. The CDR3 sequence: CASSLDRGPQHF. CDR3 bases: TGTGCCAGCAGCTTGGACAGGGGTCCCCAGCATTTT.

The table lists this clone with a count of one. The chain couples TRBV4-2 to TRBJ1-2; D uncertain. Germline loops: CDR1 LGHNA, CDR2 YNFKEQ. Trimming shortened V by 5 bases and J by 5 bases, and 12 bases separated the two germline ends. CDR3 length: 13 amino acids. The CDR3 nucleotides read TGTGCCAGCAGCAGAGAATTAAGTTATGGCTACACCTTC. Translating gives CASSRELSYGYTF.

This clone is termed medium-sized (0.01 to 0.1%). The chain couples TRBV6-4 to TRBJ2-3; TRBD2 matches 8 bases. This CDR3 has 14 amino acids. Germline V lookup: CDR1 MRHNA, CDR2 SNTAGT. V shed 8 bases, J shed 5 bases, and the junction held 9 bases outside the gene matches. This chain's CDR3 is CASSASGGVDTQYF. The CDR3 DNA sequence: TGTGCCAGCTCAGCTTCGGGGGGGGTAGATACGCAGTATTTT.

The chain has TRBV25-1 and TRBJ1-2, with unresolved D. Looked up from germline, CDR1 is MGHDK and CDR2 is SYGVNS. This CDR3 contains 14 residues. Trimming left V 4 bases short and J 2 bases short, with 11 bases between. The CDR3 nucleotides read TGTGCCAGCAGTGCGGATGGCAGGAACTATGGCTACACCTTC. Protein sequence: CASSADGRNYGYTF.

This sequence joins TRBV28 and TRBJ1-6; weak D call: TRBD1 (6 bases). The CDR3 contains 15 residues. V lost 2 bases and J lost 7, with 12 bases in between. Germline V lookup: CDR1 MDHEN, CDR2 SYDVKM. As DNA, the CDR3 is TGTGCCAGCAGTTTACCAACAGGGTCCAATTCACCCCTCCACTTT. Translation gives CASSLPTGSNSPLHF.

V and J are TRBV7-9 and TRBJ1-1; TRBD1 aligns across 9 bases. Germline assignment: CDR1 SEHNR and CDR2 FQNEAQ (reference sequence). The CDR3 contains 14 residues. J gave up 5 bases and V 5 bases, and 6 bases lay outside the gene matches. This chain's CDR3 is CASSPRDRVTEAFF. The CDR3 DNA follows: TGTGCCAGCAGCCCCCGGGACAGGGTGACTGAAGCTTTCTTT.

This chain connects TRBV5-1 to TRBJ1-2; unclear D gene. CDR1 is SGHRS, CDR2 YFSETQ, per germline. CDR3 length: 13 residues. V was clipped by 4 bases and J by 2 bases, with 9 bases between them. The CDR3 region is CASSAGRNYGYTF. CDR3 DNA sequence: TGCGCCAGCAGCGCCGGGAGAAACTATGGCTACACCTTC.

The V gene is TRBV7-9, the J gene TRBJ1-5, with 12 bases identical to TRBD1. CDR1 is SEHNR, CDR2 FQNEAQ, per germline (reference sequence). This CDR3 has 16 residues. The J segment lost 7 bases and the V segment lost 5 bases, leaving 9 bases of the junction unmatched. CDR3 protein: CASSVPGQGAGQPQHF. Here the CDR3 DNA reads TGTGCCAGCAGCGTCCCGGGACAGGGGGCAGGACAGCCCCAGCATTTT.

The rearrangement links TRBV25-1 to TRBJ1-4; 7 bases are shared with TRBD1. V shed 2 bases and J 4 bases; nucleotides not matched to a gene: 4. Germline V lookup: CDR1 MGHDK, CDR2 SYGVNS. The CDR3 runs to 15 residues. The CDR3 spells CASSERQGSNEKLFF. The CDR3 DNA follows: TGTGCCAGCAGTGAACGACAGGGCAGTAATGAAAAACTGTTTTTT.

The chain combines TRBV2 with TRBJ1-5; 10 nucleotides match TRBD1. Looked up from germline, CDR1 is SNHLY and CDR2 is FYNNEI. The V gene end was trimmed by 4 bases and the J gene end by 15 bases; junction bases not matched to a gene: 12. The CDR3 extends over 14 amino acids. The CDR3 sequence is CASSADRGGSNPHF. CDR3 bases: TGTGCCAGCAGTGCGGACAGGGGGGGCTCAAATCCGCATTTT.

The V call is TRBV7-2, the J call TRBJ2-7, with 10 positions matching TRBD1. The CDR3 consists of 16 residues. CDR1 is SGHTA and CDR2 is FQGNSA in the germline V gene. The junction had 10 bases not matched to a gene; V was cut back by 5 bases and J by 3 bases. The DNA for the CDR3 is TGTGCCAGCAGCAATAGACAGGGGGCTTATCTCTACGAGCAGTACTTC. It is translated as CASSNRQGAYLYEQYF.

This clone was counted only a few times. This chain joins TRBV4-2 and TRBJ2-2; TRBD1 is a possible D gene (6 bases). The CDR3 loop spans 16 amino acids. Germline CDR1 LGHNA, CDR2 YNFKEQ. V was clipped by 5 bases and J by 0 bases, with 13 bases between them. In DNA, the CDR3 is TGTGCCAGCAGCGGACCTGACAGGTCGAACACCGGGGAGCTGTTTTTT. Translated: CASSGPDRSNTGELFF.